This T cell receptor (beta chain) came from a study of blood T cell repertoires in COVID-19 (dated by TCRdb to the early 2020s). Regarding the research as a whole: Collaborator samples came from the United States, Italy and Spain and covered acute and convalescent phases of COVID-19. The prospective study material was composed of cDNA or gDNA derived from T cells, B-cell-depleted T cells, or PBMCs. Sample metadata almost always included a de-identified subject ID, COVID-19 status, age in years and sex. Where available, HLA class I and class II types were taken from metadata supplied by the sample provider and were not determined by assay-based typing. Subjects who had been exposed to COVID-19, were actively infected with it, or had recovered from it provided the deeply sampled blood TCRbeta repertoires that made up the dataset. The repertoires were released in a freely available public database intended as a resource for research on the immune response to SARS-CoV-2. Samples were obtained from the ongoing ImmuneRACE study (first 160 participants) and from approximately 1,200 subjects provided by 6 global collaborators.

Each collaborating institution followed its own protocols to collect whole blood in K2EDTA tubes. For TCRbeta analysis, collaborators shipped samples in one of three forms: frozen whole blood, isolated PBMCs, or DNA extracted from either of those sample types. About this clone: Its recognized antigen is unknown. Base qualities are not at hand, and no much larger clone is one base apart.

What the work shows at the level of the full study, not this receptor alone: Clinical and demographic metadata were provided uncurated, with the amount varying by source and participant.

The immunoSEQ Assay, a bias-controlled multiplex PCR, was used to amplify TCRbeta CDR3 regions from genomic DNA. Concerning the study's data processing: Within the assay, amplification of reference gene primers was used to estimate how many nucleated cells each sample contained. To quantify the absolute abundance of each unique TCRbeta CDR3 rearrangement, sequence reads were collapsed and filtered. For each sample, productive Simpson clonality was calculated as the square root of Simpson's diversity index across productive rearrangements. TCRdb holds this immuneACCESS table with in-frame rearrangements only. Some clones are missing; in checked studies, unresolved V genes explain under half, and the rest has no known cause. That table gives V, J and clone size, and the DNA gave D and trimming. This sample lists 70,000 or so clones; around nine tenths were detected once. The ten largest clones represent 29% of the sample.

V is pared back by 1 base and J by 2 bases, with 18 bases lying between the germline termini. The CDR3 covers 17 residues, taking in both the cysteine and the phenylalanine. Only CDR3 DNA is held: 51 bases, read in frame from base 1. As encoded in the germline V gene, CDR1 is SGHTA while CDR2 is FQGNSA. The chain was built from TRBV7-2 and TRBJ2-7; the D gene is perhaps TRBD2, from 7 matching bases. Sequencing input: peripheral blood. This sequence originates from a woman of 80 years or more with active or convalescent COVID-19. This receptor carries the CDR3 CASSLVRGASGPYEQYF. DNA sequence: TGTGCCAGCAGCTTAGTCCGGGGGGCTTCCGGGCCCTACGAGCAGTACTTC.